Each of the 13 T cell receptor beta chains below was sequenced from the same sample in a study of response to subunit inactivated influenza vaccine. TCRdb independently ran MiXCR on the RT-PCR reads; one entry per CDR3 protein. The sample has about 570,000 distinct CDR3 sequences; around 11% are singletons. The data also belong to a second study, concerning T cells expressing NK-cell markers. As that report states: Scientists made TCR beta cDNA using 5'RACE template switching with UMIs.

The specimen comprised PBMCs from blood, sampled on the day of vaccination. The receptors here all came from a man in his fifties or sixties who received an inactivated influenza vaccine.

The chain uses TRBV28 and TRBJ2-7; 13 nucleotides match TRBD2. Unmatched junction bases numbered 13, after V lost 5 bases and J lost 0 bases. Germline V gene sequence: CDR1 MDHEN, CDR2 SYDVKM. The CDR3 contains 19 residues. The CDR3 spells CASSTLWSGTSGNSYEQYF. The CDR3 nucleotides are TGTGCCAGCAGTACCCTATGGAGCGGGACTAGCGGGAACTCCTACGAGCAGTACTTC. Filled out from reference TRBV28 and TRBJ2-7, the complete variable domain reads DVKVTQSSRYLVKRTGEKVFLECVQDMDHENMFWYRQDPGLGLRLIYFSYDVKMKEKGDIPEGYSVSREKKERFSLILESASTNQTSMYLCASSTLWSGTSGNSYEQYFGPGTRLTVT.

In this sample, this clonotype turned up many times. The gene calls are TRBV7-9 and TRBJ2-5; no clear D. The germline V gene has CDR1 SEHNR and CDR2 FQNEAQ (reference sequence). V was pared by 8 bases and J by 1 base, with 8 bases between. The CDR3 sequence is 12 residues long. The CDR3 reads CASGPGQETQYF. Here the CDR3 DNA reads TGTGCCAGCGGGCCAGGCCAAGAGACCCAGTACTTC.

This clonotype was seen at least ten times. V gene TRBV4-1 combines with J gene TRBJ2-4; 10 bases are a match to TRBD1. The CDR3 is 20 amino acids. V shed 2 bases and J 0 bases; nucleotides not matched to a gene: 13. Germline V lookup: CDR1 MGHRA, CDR2 YSYEKL. The CDR3 coding sequence is TGCGCCAGCAGCCAACTCGCCCGGGACAGGGGTATAGTAGCCAAAAACATTCAGTACTTC. This encodes CASSQLARDRGIVAKNIQYF.

This chain connects TRBV29-1 to TRBJ2-3; D remains unclear. Germline assignment: CDR1 SQVTM and CDR2 ANQGSEA. The V end was cut by 1 base, the J end by 8 bases, with 10 bases between. The CDR3 has 12 amino acids. In DNA form, the CDR3 reads TGCAGCGTTGAAGCTACTCAACCTACGCAGTATTTT. This translates into CSVEATQPTQYF.

This clonotype has only a few counts. The V and J genes are TRBV20-1 and TRBJ1-1; D might be TRBD1 (5 bases). Trimming removed 3 bases at V and 2 bases at J, with 10 bases between. CDR3 length: 13 residues. Looked up from germline, CDR1 is DFQATT and CDR2 is SNEGSKA (reference sequence). The CDR3 DNA reads TGCAGTGCTAGCCTGGGGGGAAACACTGAAGCTTTCTTT. This codes for CSASLGGNTEAFF.

V is TRBV14 and J is TRBJ2-7; 7 bases fit TRBD2. The CDR3 spans 17 residues. Per the germline V gene, CDR1 is SGHDN and CDR2 is FVKESK. The V and J ends lost 0 bases and 2 bases, in that order; junction bases with no gene match: 10. CDR3 nucleotide sequence: TGTGCCAGCAGCCAAGATGAAGGACGGGGGGTTCCCTACGAGCAGTACTTC. Amino acids: CASSQDEGRGVPYEQYF. Full variable domain (outside the CDR3, taken from reference TRBV14 and TRBJ2-7): EAGVTQFPSHSVIEKGQTVTLRCDPISGHDNLYWYRRVMGKEIKFLLHFVKESKQDESGMPNNRFLAERTGGTYSTLKVQPAELEDSGVYFCASSQDEGRGVPYEQYFGPGTRLTVT.

The chain links TRBV5-1 to TRBJ2-2; a weak D match, TRBD2 (7 bases). V dropped 6 bases and J dropped 6 bases, with 15 bases sitting between them. Germline CDR1 and CDR2: SGHRS and YFSETQ. CDR3 length: 14 amino acids. This CDR3 reads CASKRDTEPGELFF. The CDR3 nucleotides are TGCGCCAGCAAGCGGGACACGGAGCCCGGGGAGCTGTTTTTT.

This clonotype has only a few counts. This chain joins TRBV20-1 and TRBJ2-3; unclear D gene. The CDR3 contains 13 residues. CDR1 DFQATT and CDR2 SNEGSKA come from the germline V gene (reference sequence). V lost 5 bases and J lost 0, with 9 bases in between. In DNA form, the CDR3 reads TGCAGTGCTTTGGCGACTAGCACAGATACGCAGTATTTT. Encoded protein: CSALATSTDTQYF.

This clonotype was seen a handful of times. This chain links TRBV18 with TRBJ1-1; weak D call: TRBD1 (6 bases). Germline CDR1 is KGHSH and CDR2 is LQKENI. This CDR3 has 13 residues. V was clipped by 7 bases and J by 3 bases, with 12 bases between them. CDR3 DNA: TGTGCCAGCTTAGGACAGATGTACACTGAAGCTTTCTTT. Encoded protein: CASLGQMYTEAFF.

This clonotype has a count of ten or more. V is TRBV12-3 or TRBV12-4 and J is TRBJ2-3, with 12 bases lining up with TRBD2. The CDR3 loop spans 16 amino acids. V lost 6 bases to trimming and J lost 0 bases; unmatched junction nucleotides: 4. The CDR3: CASRRGTSGSTDTQYF. CDR3 DNA sequence: TGTGCCAGCAGACGAGGGACTAGCGGGAGCACAGATACGCAGTATTTT.

The chain links TRBV6-6 to TRBJ2-7; D call uncertain. Per germline, CDR1 MNHNY and CDR2 SVGAGI (reference sequence). The CDR3 consists of 13 residues. V lost 0 bases and J lost 5, with 8 bases in between. CDR3 region: CASSYSSPNEQYF. The CDR3 region has the DNA TGTGCCAGCAGTTACTCGAGTCCGAACGAGCAGTACTTC.

The rearrangement joins TRBV5-4 to TRBJ2-1; 7 bases fit TRBD2. Trimming cost V 5 bases and J 8 bases; bases outside gene matches: 4. The CDR3 extends over 12 amino acids. CDR1 is SGHNT, CDR2 YYREEE, per germline (reference sequence). Here the CDR3 reads CASSILADEQFF. The CDR3 nucleotides read TGTGCCAGCAGTATTCTAGCGGATGAGCAGTTCTTC.

The chain joins TRBV5-6 to TRBJ1-1, with D hard to call. This CDR3 spans 15 amino acids. The germline V gene encodes CDR1 SGHDT and CDR2 YYEEEE. The V gene lost 2 bases and the J gene lost 2 bases, with 13 bases spanning the gap. The CDR3 reads CASSFRMGINTEAFF. The CDR3 coding sequence is TGTGCCAGCAGCTTTCGGATGGGTATAAACACTGAAGCTTTCTTT. The variable domain in full, completed from reference TRBV5-6 and TRBJ1-1, reads DAGVTQSPTHLIKTRGQQVTLRCSPKSGHDTVSWYQQALGQGPQFIFQYYEEEERQRGNFPDRFSGHQFPNYSSELNVNALLLGDSALYLCASSFRMGINTEAFFGQGTRLTVV.